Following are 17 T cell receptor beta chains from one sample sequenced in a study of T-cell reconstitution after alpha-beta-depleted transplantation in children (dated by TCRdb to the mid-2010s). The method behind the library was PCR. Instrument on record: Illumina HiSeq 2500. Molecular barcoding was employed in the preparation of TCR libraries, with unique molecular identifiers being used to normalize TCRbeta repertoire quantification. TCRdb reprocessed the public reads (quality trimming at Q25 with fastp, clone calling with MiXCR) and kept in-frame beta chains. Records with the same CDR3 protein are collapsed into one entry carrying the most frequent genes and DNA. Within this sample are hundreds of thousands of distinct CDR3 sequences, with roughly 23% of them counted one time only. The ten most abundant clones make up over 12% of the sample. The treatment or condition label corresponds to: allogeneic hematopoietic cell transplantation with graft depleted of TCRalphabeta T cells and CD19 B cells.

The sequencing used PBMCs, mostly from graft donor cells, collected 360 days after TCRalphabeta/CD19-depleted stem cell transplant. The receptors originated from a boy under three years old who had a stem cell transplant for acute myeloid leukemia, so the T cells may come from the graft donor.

CDR3 DNA sequence: TGCGCCAGCAGGTCCTCCAACGGACTGATTAGCAATCAGCCCCAGCATTTT. This gives the protein CASRSSNGLISNQPQHF. The chain carries TRBV10-2 and TRBJ1-5; no firm D call. The V end was cut by 6 bases, the J end by 0 bases, with 18 bases between. Germline loops: CDR1 WSHSY, CDR2 SAAADI. CDR3 size: 17 residues.

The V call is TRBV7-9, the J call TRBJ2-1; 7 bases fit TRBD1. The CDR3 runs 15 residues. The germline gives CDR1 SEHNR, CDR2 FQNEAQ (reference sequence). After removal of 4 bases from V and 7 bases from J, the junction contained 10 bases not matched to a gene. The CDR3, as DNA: TGTGCCAGCAGCTCAGTGGTGACAGGGTGGAATGAGCAGTTCTTC. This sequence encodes CASSSVVTGWNEQFF.

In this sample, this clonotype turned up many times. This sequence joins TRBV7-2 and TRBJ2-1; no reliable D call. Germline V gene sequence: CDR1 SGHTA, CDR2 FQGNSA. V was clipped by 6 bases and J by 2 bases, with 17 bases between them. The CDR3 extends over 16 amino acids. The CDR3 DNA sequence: TGTGCCAGCAGACCCCCAGGTCCTTCCCCCTACAATGAGCAGTTCTTC. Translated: CASRPPGPSPYNEQFF.

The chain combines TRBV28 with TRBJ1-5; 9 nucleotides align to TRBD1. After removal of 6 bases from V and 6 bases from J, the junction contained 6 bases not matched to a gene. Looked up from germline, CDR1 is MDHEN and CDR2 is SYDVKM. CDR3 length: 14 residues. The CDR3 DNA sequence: TGTGCCAGCAGGGCGGGACAGGGCGGTCAGCCCCAGCATTTT. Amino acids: CASRAGQGGQPQHF.

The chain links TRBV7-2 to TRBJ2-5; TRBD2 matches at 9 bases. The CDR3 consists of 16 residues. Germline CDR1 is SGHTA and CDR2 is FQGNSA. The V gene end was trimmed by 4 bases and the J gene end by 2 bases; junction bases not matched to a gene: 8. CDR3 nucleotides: TGTGCCAGCAGCTATAGGGCGGGGGGGCGACAAGAGACCCAGTACTTC. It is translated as CASSYRAGGRQETQYF.

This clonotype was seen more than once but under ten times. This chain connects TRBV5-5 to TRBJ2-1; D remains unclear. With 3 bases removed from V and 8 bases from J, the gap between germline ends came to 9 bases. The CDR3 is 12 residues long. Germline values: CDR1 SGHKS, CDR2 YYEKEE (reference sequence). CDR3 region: CASSSTRHEQFF. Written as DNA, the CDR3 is TGTGCCAGCAGCTCCACACGGCATGAGCAGTTCTTC.

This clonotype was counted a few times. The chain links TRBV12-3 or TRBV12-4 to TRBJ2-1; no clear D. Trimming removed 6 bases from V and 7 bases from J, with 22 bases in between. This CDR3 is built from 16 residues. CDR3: CASSYHRQATDNEQFF. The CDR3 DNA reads TGTGCCAGCAGCTACCATAGACAAGCCACGGATAATGAGCAGTTCTTC.

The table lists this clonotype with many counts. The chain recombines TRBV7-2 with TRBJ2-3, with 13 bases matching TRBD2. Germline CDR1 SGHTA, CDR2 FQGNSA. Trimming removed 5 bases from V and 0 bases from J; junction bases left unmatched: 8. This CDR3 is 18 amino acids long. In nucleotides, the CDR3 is TGTGCCAGCAGCCCGACTAGCGGGGGGCAAACTAGCACAGATACGCAGTATTTT. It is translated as CASSPTSGGQTSTDTQYF.

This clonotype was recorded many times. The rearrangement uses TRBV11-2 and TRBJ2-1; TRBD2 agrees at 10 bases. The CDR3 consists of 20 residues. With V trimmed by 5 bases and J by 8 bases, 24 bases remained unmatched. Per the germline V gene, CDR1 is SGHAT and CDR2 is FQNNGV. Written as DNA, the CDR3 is TGTGCCAGCAGCCCCGGGACGAGCGGGGGGGTGTGGGCCTATCTGGATGAGCAGTTCTTC. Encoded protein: CASSPGTSGGVWAYLDEQFF.

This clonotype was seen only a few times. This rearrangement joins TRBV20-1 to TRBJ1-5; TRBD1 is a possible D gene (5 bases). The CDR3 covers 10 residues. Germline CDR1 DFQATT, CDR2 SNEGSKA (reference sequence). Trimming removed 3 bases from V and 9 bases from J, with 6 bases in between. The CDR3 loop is CSARRGPQHF. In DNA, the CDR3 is TGCAGTGCTAGGAGGGGGCCCCAGCATTTT.

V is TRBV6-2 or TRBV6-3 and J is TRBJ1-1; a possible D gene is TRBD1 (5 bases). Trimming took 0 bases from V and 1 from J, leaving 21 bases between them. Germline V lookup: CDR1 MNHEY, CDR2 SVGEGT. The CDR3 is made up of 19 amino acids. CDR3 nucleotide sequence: TGTGCCAGCAGTTACTCGATGTTGGACACCCGAGGGCCGAACACTGAAGCTTTCTTT. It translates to CASSYSMLDTRGPNTEAFF.

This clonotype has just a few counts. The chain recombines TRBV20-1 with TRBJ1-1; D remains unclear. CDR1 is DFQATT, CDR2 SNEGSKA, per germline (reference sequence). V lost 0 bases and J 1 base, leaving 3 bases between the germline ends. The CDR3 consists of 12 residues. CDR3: CSAREANTEAFF. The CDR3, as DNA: TGCAGTGCTAGAGAGGCGAACACTGAAGCTTTCTTT.

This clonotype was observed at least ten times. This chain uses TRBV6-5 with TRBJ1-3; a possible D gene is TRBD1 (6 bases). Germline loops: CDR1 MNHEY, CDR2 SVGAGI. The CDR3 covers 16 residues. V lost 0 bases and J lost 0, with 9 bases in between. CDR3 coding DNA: TGTGCCAGCAGTTACTCCCGGGGGGCCTCTGGAAACACCATATATTTT. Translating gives CASSYSRGASGNTIYF.

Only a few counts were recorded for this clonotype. The CDR3 protein is CASSLGTGILNEQFF. The CDR3 DNA follows: TGTGCCAGCAGCCTGGGGACAGGGATACTCAATGAGCAGTTCTTC. The chain combines TRBV11-2 with TRBJ2-1, with 9 nucleotides matching TRBD1. After removal of 5 bases from V and 6 bases from J, the junction contained 8 bases not matched to a gene. The CDR3 sequence is 15 residues long. Germline assignment: CDR1 SGHAT and CDR2 FQNNGV.

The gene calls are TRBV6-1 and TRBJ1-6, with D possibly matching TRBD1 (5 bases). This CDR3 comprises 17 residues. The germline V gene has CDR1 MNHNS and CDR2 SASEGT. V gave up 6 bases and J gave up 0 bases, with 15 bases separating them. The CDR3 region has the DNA TGTGCCAGCAGGGAAACAGGAGCCAGCTCCTATAATTCACCCCTCCACTTT. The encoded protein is CASRETGASSYNSPLHF.

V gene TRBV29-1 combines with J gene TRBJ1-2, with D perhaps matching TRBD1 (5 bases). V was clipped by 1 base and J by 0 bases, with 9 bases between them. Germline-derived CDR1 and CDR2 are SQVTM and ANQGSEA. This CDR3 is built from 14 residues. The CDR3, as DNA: TGCAGCGTTGAAGGGGGGGGTGCTAACTATGGCTACACCTTC. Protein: CSVEGGGANYGYTF.

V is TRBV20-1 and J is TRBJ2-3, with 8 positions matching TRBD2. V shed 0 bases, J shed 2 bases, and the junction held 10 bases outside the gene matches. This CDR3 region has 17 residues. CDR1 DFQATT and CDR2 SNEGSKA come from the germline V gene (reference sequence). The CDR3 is CSARDAGGAGNTDTQYF. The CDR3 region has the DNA TGCAGTGCTAGAGATGCCGGGGGGGCGGGGAACACAGATACGCAGTATTTT.